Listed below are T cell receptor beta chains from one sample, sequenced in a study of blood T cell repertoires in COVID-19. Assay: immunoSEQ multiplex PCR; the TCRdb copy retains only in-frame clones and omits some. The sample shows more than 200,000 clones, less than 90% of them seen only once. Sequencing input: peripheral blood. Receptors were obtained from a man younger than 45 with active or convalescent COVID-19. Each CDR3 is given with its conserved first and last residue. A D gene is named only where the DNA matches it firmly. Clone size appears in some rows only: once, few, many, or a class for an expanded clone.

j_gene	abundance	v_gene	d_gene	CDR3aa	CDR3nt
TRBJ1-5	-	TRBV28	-	CASSGGRDQPQHF	TGTGCCAGCAGTGGGGGGAGAGATCAGCCCCAGCATTTT
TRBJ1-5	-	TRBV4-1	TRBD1	CASSQASGTGIQPQHF	TGCGCCAGCAGCCAAGCTTCCGGGACAGGGATTCAGCCCCAGCATTTT
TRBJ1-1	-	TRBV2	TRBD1	CASRIRTGLNTEAFF	TGTGCCAGCAGGATCCGGACAGGGTTGAACACTGAAGCTTTCTTT
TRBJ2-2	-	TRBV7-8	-	CASSLWETNTGELFF	TGTGCCAGCAGCTTATGGGAGACGAACACCGGGGAGCTGTTTTTT
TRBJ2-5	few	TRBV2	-	CASSRDTGGETQYF	TGTGCCAGCAGTCGGGACACTGGGGGAGAGACCCAGTACTTC
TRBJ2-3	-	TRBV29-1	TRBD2	CSVEASGGPSDTQYF	TGCAGCGTTGAAGCCAGCGGGGGCCCTTCAGATACGCAGTATTTT
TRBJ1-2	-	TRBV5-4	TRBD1	CASSLAGGATGGYTF	TGTGCCAGCAGCTTGGCAGGGGGCGCGACCGGAGGCTACACCTTC
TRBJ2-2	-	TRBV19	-	CASRDSRHTGELFF	TGTGCCAGTAGGGACAGCCGCCACACCGGGGAGCTGTTTTTT
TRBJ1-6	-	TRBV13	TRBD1	CASRDRGLSDSPLHF	TGTGCCAGCAGGGACAGGGGGCTCTCCGATTCACCCCTCCACTTT
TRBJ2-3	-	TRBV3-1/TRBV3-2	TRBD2	CASSQGGSGGDTQYF	TGTGCCAGCAGCCAAGGGGGAAGCGGGGGAGATACGCAGTATTTT